Listed below are T cell receptor beta chains from one sample, sequenced in a study of shared clonotypes between healthy human individuals. Libraries were prepared by immunoSEQ multiplex PCR; TCRdb keeps only in-frame clonotypes and omits some of them. This sample has 1.5 million to 2.5 million clones, with approximately 95% found just once. Material for sequencing was naive CD8+ T cells sorted from blood. The receptors derive from a man between 18 and 35 years old in good health. Both conserved end residues are part of each CDR3. The D gene is left open where the match is weak. For some rows the clone size is stated as once, few or many, or as a class when expanded; others skip it.

clone_size	v_call	d_call	j_call	cdr3_aa	cdr3_nt
-	TRBV11-2	TRBD2	TRBJ2-5	CASSSPGTRYEETQYF	TGTGCCAGCAGCTCCCCCGGGACTAGGTACGAAGAGACCCAGTACTTC
-	TRBV7-9	-	TRBJ2-7	CASSLGMLEQYF	TGTGCCAGCAGCTTAGGGATGCTCGAGCAGTACTTC
-	TRBV27	-	TRBJ2-7	CASSFRGLYEQYF	TGTGCCAGCAGTTTCAGGGGTTTGTACGAGCAGTACTTC
-	TRBV28	-	TRBJ2-2	CASSLSGVAGELFF	TGTGCCAGCAGTTTAAGTGGGGTCGCCGGGGAGCTGTTTTTT
-	TRBV27	-	TRBJ2-7	CASSLSMGTKFYEQYF	TGTGCCAGCAGTCTCTCTATGGGGACCAAATTCTACGAGCAGTACTTC
-	TRBV9	-	TRBJ1-4	CASSGGGWGEKLFF	TGTGCCAGCAGCGGAGGGGGATGGGGTGAAAAACTGTTTTTT
once	TRBV30	TRBD2	TRBJ2-7	CASEGLAGGHEQYF	TGTGCCTCCGAAGGCCTAGCGGGAGGACACGAGCAGTACTTC
-	TRBV7-2	-	TRBJ2-7	CASSLMRSFSYEQYF	TGTGCCAGCAGCTTAATGCGGTCTTTCTCCTACGAGCAGTACTTC
-	TRBV7-9	-	TRBJ1-2	CASSQGIRVDGYTF	TGTGCCAGCAGTCAAGGGATCCGCGTTGATGGCTACACCTTC
-	TRBV5-6	TRBD1	TRBJ2-7	CASSFRDRAFYEQYF	TGTGCCAGCAGCTTCCGGGACAGGGCTTTCTACGAGCAGTACTTC
-	TRBV14	TRBD2	TRBJ2-3	CASSLAGVGLDTQYF	TGTGCCAGCAGCCTAGCGGGAGTCGGGTTAGATACGCAGTATTTT
-	TRBV11-2	TRBD2	TRBJ2-7	CASSLLLAGGYYEQYF	TGTGCCAGCAGCCTCCTCCTAGCGGGGGGTTACTACGAGCAGTACTTC
few	TRBV30	-	TRBJ1-6	CAWSLSAWGLGSPLHF	TGTGCCTGGAGTCTCAGCGCTTGGGGGCTCGGCTCACCCCTCCACTTT
-	TRBV2	TRBD2	TRBJ2-5	CAIRTSGSIETQYF	TGTGCCATCAGGACTAGCGGGAGTATTGAGACCCAGTACTTC
once	TRBV18	-	TRBJ1-5	CASSPGYGNQPQHF	TGTGCCAGCTCACCGGGGTACGGCAATCAGCCCCAGCATTTT
-	TRBV27	-	TRBJ1-6	CASSTSRSYNSPLHF	TGTGCCAGCAGCACTTCCCGCTCCTATAATTCACCCCTCCACTTT
-	TRBV4-1	-	TRBJ2-2	CASSLRSTGELFF	TGCGCCAGCAGCCTCCGGAGTACCGGGGAGCTGTTTTTT
-	TRBV5-8	-	TRBJ1-3	CASSAIGENTIYF	TGTGCCAGCAGCGCGATAGGGGAGAACACCATATATTTT
-	TRBV4-1	TRBD2	TRBJ2-1	CASSQATSGGAYEQFF	TGCGCCAGCAGCCAAGCGACTAGCGGGGGGGCCTATGAGCAGTTCTTC
-	TRBV13	TRBD2	TRBJ2-5	CASSFSGGHLETQYF	TGTGCCAGCAGCTTTAGCGGGGGGCACCTAGAGACCCAGTACTTC
-	TRBV4-1	TRBD1	TRBJ1-4	CASSRAGQGADEKLFF	TGCGCCAGCAGCCGGGCCGGACAGGGGGCTGACGAAAAACTGTTTTTT
-	TRBV9	-	TRBJ1-4	CASSVGPQEVDEKLFF	TGTGCCAGCAGCGTAGGGCCCCAGGAGGTGGATGAAAAACTGTTTTTT
-	TRBV6-5	-	TRBJ1-3	CASKGSGNTIYF	TGTGCCAGCAAGGGTTCTGGAAACACCATATATTTT
-	TRBV7-6	-	TRBJ2-2	CASSPGQPPNTGELFF	TGTGCCAGCAGCCCCGGACAGCCTCCGAACACCGGGGAGCTGTTTTTT
once	TRBV19	TRBD2	TRBJ2-5	CASSFQRGWETQYF	TGTGCCAGTAGTTTTCAGCGGGGTTGGGAGACCCAGTACTTC
-	TRBV18	-	TRBJ2-2	CASSPGFTGELFF	TGTGCCAGCTCACCAGGCTTCACCGGGGAGCTGTTTTTT
-	TRBV27	TRBD1	TRBJ1-2	CASSPKGQGNYGYTF	TGTGCCAGCAGTCCGAAGGGACAGGGCAACTATGGCTACACCTTC